The following is a TCR beta chain sequence with its context. CDR1 and CDR2 from the germline V gene are SGHVS and FQNEAQ. V was shortened by 5 bases and J by 2 bases, with 15 bases between the two germline ends. The CDR3 runs 15 residues. This entry belongs to a study of blood T cell repertoires in COVID-19. Study-level information: Sites in the United States, Italy and Spain provided acute and convalescent COVID-19 samples.

In the original analysis: The authors estimated nucleated cell counts from reference gene primer amplification. Sequenced by immunoSEQ multiplex PCR; TCRdb stores in-frame clones only, minus some. The V and J calls and clone size are taken from that table; D and trimming were inferred from the DNA. Of about 260,000 clones in the sample, approximately 90% were seen once. Recovered status in Cohort 3 required two negative PCRs, clearance, or symptom resolution. The sequenced sample consisted of PBMCs or T cells enriched from blood (not recorded which). The chain has TRBV7-8 and TRBJ1-2; no firm D call. This clonotype was obtained from a woman aged 50 to 65 who had recovered from COVID-19. Here the CDR3 reads CASSPTPGLNYGYTF. The CDR3 nucleotides read TGTGCCAGCAGCCCAACCCCCGGACTGAACTATGGCTACACCTTC. The full variable domain, completed using reference TRBV7-8 and TRBJ1-2, is GAGVSQSPRYKVAKRGQDVALRCDPISGHVSLFWYQQALGQGPEFLTYFQNEAQLDKSGLPSDRFFAERPEGSVSTLKIQRTQQEDSAVYLCASSPTPGLNYGYTFGSGTRLTVV.